The rows below give T cell receptor beta chains drawn from one sample of a study of blood T cell repertoires in COVID-19. Sequenced by immunoSEQ multiplex PCR; TCRdb stores in-frame clones only, minus some. In the table there are about 70,000 clones, approximately 86% of which are singletons. The sequenced material came from peripheral blood. The receptor source for this set is a human donor in a cohort sampled during active COVID-19. CDR3s include the opening cysteine and the closing phenylalanine or tryptophan. D genes are given only for firm matches.

TRBJ1-1	-	TRBV12-3/TRBV12-4	CASRLGEGVEAFF	TGTGCCAGCAGGTTAGGTGAGGGGGTGGAAGCTTTCTTT
TRBJ2-3	TRBD2	TRBV5-6	CASSPRGELSPTQYF	TGTGCCAGCAGCCCCCGGGGGGAGCTCTCCCCTACGCAGTATTTT
TRBJ1-1	-	TRBV2	CASTGGANTEAFF	TGTGCCAGCACTGGGGGGGCGAACACTGAAGCTTTCTTT
TRBJ1-2	TRBD1	TRBV7-2	CASSLNSGSDRESGYTF	TGTGCCAGCAGCTTAAACTCCGGATCCGACAGGGAGAGTGGCTACACCTTC
TRBJ1-2	-	TRBV5-5	CASSLQGGNYGYTF	TGTGCCAGCAGCTTACAAGGGGGAAACTATGGCTACACCTTC
TRBJ1-2	TRBD1	TRBV3-1/TRBV3-2	CASSQEQGAGYTF	TGTGCCAGCAGCCAAGAACAGGGGGCTGGGTACACCTTC
TRBJ1-3	-	TRBV6-5	CASRSMGGPGNTIYF	TGTGCCAGCAGGTCGATGGGAGGCCCTGGAAACACCATATATTTT
TRBJ2-7	-	TRBV19	CASGSGRDSYEQYF	TGTGCCAGTGGGTCCGGACGGGACTCCTACGAGCAGTACTTC
TRBJ1-3	-	TRBV30	CAWSVLARSSGNTIYF	TGTGCCTGGAGTGTACTGGCGCGGTCCTCTGGAAACACCATATATTTT
TRBJ1-2	-	TRBV5-1	CASSSGVYGYTF	TGCGCCAGCAGCTCCGGGGTCTATGGCTACACCTTC
TRBJ2-7	TRBD2	TRBV2	CASSARGGAGEAYEQYF	TGTGCCAGCAGTGCCCGGGGGGGGGCGGGGGAAGCCTACGAGCAGTACTTC
TRBJ2-7	TRBD1	TRBV15	CATSRWTGEYEQYF	TGTGCCACCAGCAGGTGGACAGGGGAATACGAGCAGTACTTC